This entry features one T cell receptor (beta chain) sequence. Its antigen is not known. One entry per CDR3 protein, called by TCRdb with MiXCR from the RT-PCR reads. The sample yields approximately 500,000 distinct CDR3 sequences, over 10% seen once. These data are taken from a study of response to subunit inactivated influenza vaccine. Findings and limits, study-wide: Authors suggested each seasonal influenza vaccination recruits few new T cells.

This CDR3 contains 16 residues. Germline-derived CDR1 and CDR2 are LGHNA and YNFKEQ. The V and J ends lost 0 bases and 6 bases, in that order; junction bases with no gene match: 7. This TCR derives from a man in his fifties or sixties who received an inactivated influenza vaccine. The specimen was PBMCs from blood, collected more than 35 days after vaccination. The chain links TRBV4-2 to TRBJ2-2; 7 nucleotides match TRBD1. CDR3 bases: TGTGCCAGCAGCCAAGATACCGGGACAGTCCCCGGGGAGCTGTTTTTT. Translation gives CASSQDTGTVPGELFF.